This TCR beta chain was profiled in a study of response to subunit inactivated influenza vaccine. This CDR3 has 12 residues. V was clipped by 4 bases and J by 13 bases, with 16 bases between them. Each CDR3 protein gets one entry after TCRdb re-called the RT-PCR reads with MiXCR. In the table there are some 200,000 distinct CDR3 sequences, around 12% of which are singletons. This clonotype was counted many times. The sample was also reused in another study, on T cells expressing NK-cell markers. That source adds: UMI-tagged 5'RACE template switching yielded the TCR beta cDNA. Each TCR beta repertoire originated in sorted T cells that were CD3+CD56+NKG2C+, CD3+CD56+NKG2C- or CD3+CD56-NKG2C+. Roughly six donors showed dominant NKG2C+ clonotypes comprising roughly 1.0-7.5% of their CD8+ T cells. The study did not resolve the HCMV specificity of expanded NKG2C+ T cell clones.

This chain connects TRBV12-3 or TRBV12-4 to TRBJ2-5; D uncertain. The sequences come from CD8+ T cells sorted from PBMCs, collected 12 days after vaccination. This receptor was taken from a man aged 45-65 years who received an inactivated influenza vaccine. In DNA form, the CDR3 reads TGTGCCAGCAGTTCGACTCCCTGGAAATCGTACTTC. It yields the protein CASSSTPWKSYF.